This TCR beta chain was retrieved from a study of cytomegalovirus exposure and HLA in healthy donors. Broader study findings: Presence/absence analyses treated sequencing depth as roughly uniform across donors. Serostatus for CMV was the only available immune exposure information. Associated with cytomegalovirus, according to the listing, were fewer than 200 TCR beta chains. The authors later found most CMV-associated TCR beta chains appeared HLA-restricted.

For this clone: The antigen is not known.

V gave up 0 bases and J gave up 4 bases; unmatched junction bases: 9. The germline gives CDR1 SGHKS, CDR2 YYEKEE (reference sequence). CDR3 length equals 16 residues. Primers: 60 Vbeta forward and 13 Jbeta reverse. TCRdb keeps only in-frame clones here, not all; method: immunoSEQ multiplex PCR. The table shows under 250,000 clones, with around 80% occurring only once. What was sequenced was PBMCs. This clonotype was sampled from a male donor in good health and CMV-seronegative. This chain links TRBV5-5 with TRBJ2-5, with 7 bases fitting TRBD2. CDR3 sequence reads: CASSLGLAETAETQYF. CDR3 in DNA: TGTGCCAGCAGCTTGGGGCTAGCGGAGACGGCAGAGACCCAGTACTTC.